This is a list of T cell receptor beta chains from one sample in a study of blood T cell repertoires in COVID-19. TCRdb keeps only in-frame clones here, not all; method: immunoSEQ multiplex PCR. Here the sample spans 100,000 to 150,000 clones, around 81% being singletons. Sample: peripheral blood. These receptors originate from a woman between 55 and 75 years old with active or convalescent COVID-19. The CDR3 runs from the conserved cysteine through the conserved F or W. Fields, in order: D gene, V gene, clone size, J gene, CDR3 protein, CDR3 DNA. A D gene is named only where the DNA matches it firmly. Clone size is shown for a subset of rows, as once, few, many or a class of expanded clone.

D gene: NA
V gene: TRBV7-9
clone size: NA
J gene: TRBJ1-2
CDR3 protein: CASSLELRGYGYTF
CDR3 DNA: TGTGCCAGCAGCTTAGAGTTGAGGGGGTATGGCTACACCTTC

D gene: TRBD2
V gene: TRBV2
clone size: few
J gene: TRBJ2-2
CDR3 protein: CASRGEGFGELFF
CDR3 DNA: TGTGCCAGCAGAGGGGAGGGGTTCGGGGAGCTGTTTTTT

D gene: NA
V gene: TRBV7-9
clone size: NA
J gene: TRBJ1-3
CDR3 protein: CASSLERDTVTSGNTIYF
CDR3 DNA: TGTGCCAGCAGCTTAGAGAGGGACACCGTTACCTCTGGAAACACCATATATTTT

D gene: NA
V gene: TRBV3-1/TRBV3-2
clone size: NA
J gene: TRBJ1-5
CDR3 protein: CASSQGGQPNQPQHF
CDR3 DNA: TGTGCCAGCAGCCAGGGGGGGCAGCCGAATCAGCCCCAGCATTTT

D gene: NA
V gene: TRBV2
clone size: few
J gene: TRBJ1-5
CDR3 protein: CASSDSDSVNQPQHF
CDR3 DNA: TGTGCCAGCAGTGACTCGGACAGCGTCAATCAGCCCCAGCATTTT

D gene: TRBD1
V gene: TRBV7-2
clone size: NA
J gene: TRBJ1-4
CDR3 protein: CASSLDRGFNEKLFF
CDR3 DNA: TGTGCCAGCAGCTTAGACAGGGGCTTTAATGAAAAACTGTTTTTT

D gene: NA
V gene: TRBV6-1
clone size: NA
J gene: TRBJ1-2
CDR3 protein: CASSESRVGYTF
CDR3 DNA: TGTGCCAGCAGTGAATCCCGGGTAGGCTACACCTTC

D gene: NA
V gene: TRBV28
clone size: once
J gene: TRBJ2-7
CDR3 protein: CASSLADPEQYF
CDR3 DNA: TGTGCCAGCAGTTTAGCAGATCCGGAGCAGTACTTC

D gene: TRBD2
V gene: TRBV6-5
clone size: NA
J gene: TRBJ2-1
CDR3 protein: CASSLSGGSYNEQFF
CDR3 DNA: TGTGCCAGCAGCCTTAGCGGGGGGTCCTACAATGAGCAGTTCTTC

D gene: NA
V gene: TRBV20-1
clone size: NA
J gene: TRBJ2-3
CDR3 protein: CSASGLRREHTDTQYF
CDR3 DNA: TGCAGTGCTAGTGGCTTGCGGCGGGAACACACAGATACGCAGTATTTT

D gene: NA
V gene: TRBV5-1
clone size: NA
J gene: TRBJ1-2
CDR3 protein: CASSMDPAGGYTF
CDR3 DNA: TGCGCCAGCAGCATGGACCCCGCGGGTGGCTACACCTTC

D gene: NA
V gene: TRBV20-1
clone size: NA
J gene: TRBJ1-2
CDR3 protein: CSAQGGSHYTF
CDR3 DNA: TGCAGTGCCCAAGGGGGTTCCCACTACACCTTC

D gene: TRBD1
V gene: TRBV30
clone size: few
J gene: TRBJ2-7
CDR3 protein: CAWSRGTAYEQYF
CDR3 DNA: TGTGCCTGGAGCCGAGGGACAGCCTACGAGCAGTACTTC

D gene: TRBD1
V gene: TRBV18
clone size: NA
J gene: TRBJ1-1
CDR3 protein: CASSPDRGGAEAFF
CDR3 DNA: TGTGCCAGCTCACCTGACAGGGGAGGCGCTGAAGCTTTCTTT

D gene: NA
V gene: TRBV19
clone size: few
J gene: TRBJ2-2
CDR3 protein: CASSIRLQGRISGELFF
CDR3 DNA: TGTGCCAGTAGTATCAGGCTACAGGGTCGGATTAGCGGGGAGCTGTTTTTT

D gene: TRBD1
V gene: TRBV2
clone size: NA
J gene: TRBJ1-1
CDR3 protein: CASIKNRDREAFF
CDR3 DNA: TGTGCCAGCATCAAAAACCGGGACAGGGAAGCTTTCTTT

D gene: NA
V gene: TRBV3-1/TRBV3-2
clone size: NA
J gene: TRBJ2-1
CDR3 protein: CASSQNPPESNEQFF
CDR3 DNA: TGTGCCAGCAGCCAAAATCCCCCGGAGAGCAATGAGCAGTTCTTC

D gene: TRBD1
V gene: TRBV19
clone size: NA
J gene: TRBJ1-4
CDR3 protein: CASSSGDRDEKLFF
CDR3 DNA: TGTGCCAGTAGTTCAGGGGACAGGGATGAAAAACTGTTTTTT

D gene: NA
V gene: TRBV10-3
clone size: few
J gene: TRBJ2-5
CDR3 protein: CAIKSQGGETQYF
CDR3 DNA: TGTGCCATCAAAAGCCAGGGAGGAGAGACCCAGTACTTC

D gene: TRBD2
V gene: TRBV5-1
clone size: NA
J gene: TRBJ2-1
CDR3 protein: CASSAVAGDYNEQFF
CDR3 DNA: TGCGCCAGCAGCGCGGTAGCGGGGGACTACAATGAGCAGTTCTTC

D gene: TRBD2
V gene: TRBV6-5
clone size: NA
J gene: TRBJ2-7
CDR3 protein: CASSPILAGVREQYF
CDR3 DNA: TGTGCCAGCAGTCCCATACTAGCGGGAGTACGGGAGCAGTACTTC

D gene: NA
V gene: TRBV5-1
clone size: NA
J gene: TRBJ1-1
CDR3 protein: CASSLEAGNTEAFF
CDR3 DNA: TGCGCCAGCAGCTTGGAAGCCGGGAACACTGAAGCTTTCTTT

D gene: NA
V gene: TRBV24-1
clone size: NA
J gene: TRBJ2-1
CDR3 protein: CATPGGSYNEQFF
CDR3 DNA: TGTGCCACCCCCGGCGGCTCCTACAATGAGCAGTTCTTC

D gene: NA
V gene: TRBV5-1
clone size: NA
J gene: TRBJ1-3
CDR3 protein: CASSAQGGNTIYF
CDR3 DNA: TGCGCCAGCAGCGCCCAGGGTGGCAACACCATATATTTT

D gene: NA
V gene: TRBV3-1/TRBV3-2
clone size: NA
J gene: TRBJ2-5
CDR3 protein: CASSATGPETQYF
CDR3 DNA: TGTGCCAGCAGCGCAACAGGGCCAGAGACCCAGTACTTC

D gene: NA
V gene: TRBV28
clone size: NA
J gene: TRBJ2-7
CDR3 protein: CASSQNSPYEQYF
CDR3 DNA: TGTGCCAGCAGTCAAAATTCCCCCTACGAGCAGTACTTC

D gene: TRBD2
V gene: TRBV5-4
clone size: NA
J gene: TRBJ2-1
CDR3 protein: CASSLTSGRNNEQFF
CDR3 DNA: TGTGCCAGCAGCTTGACTAGCGGGAGAAACAATGAGCAGTTCTTC

D gene: NA
V gene: TRBV28
clone size: NA
J gene: TRBJ1-1
CDR3 protein: CASSGYSGDPEAFF
CDR3 DNA: TGTGCCAGCAGTGGATACTCAGGGGACCCTGAAGCTTTCTTT

D gene: NA
V gene: TRBV5-5
clone size: NA
J gene: TRBJ1-1
CDR3 protein: CASSLVVLAGVGNTEAFF
CDR3 DNA: TGTGCCAGCAGCTTGGTAGTTTTGGCAGGGGTTGGGAACACTGAAGCTTTCTTT

D gene: TRBD2
V gene: TRBV4-3
clone size: NA
J gene: TRBJ2-7
CDR3 protein: CASSQEDSGNGIYEQYF
CDR3 DNA: TGCGCCAGCAGCCAAGAAGATAGCGGGAATGGGATCTACGAGCAGTACTTC

D gene: TRBD2
V gene: TRBV28
clone size: NA
J gene: TRBJ2-1
CDR3 protein: CASSTLGQREQFF
CDR3 DNA: TGTGCCAGCAGTACCCTTGGCCAGCGGGAACAGTTCTTC

D gene: TRBD2
V gene: TRBV18
clone size: NA
J gene: TRBJ2-1
CDR3 protein: CASSPSGGSSYNEQFF
CDR3 DNA: TGTGCCAGCTCACCTAGCGGGGGTAGCTCCTACAATGAGCAGTTCTTC

D gene: TRBD1
V gene: TRBV3-1/TRBV3-2
clone size: NA
J gene: TRBJ1-2
CDR3 protein: CASSRGATGPNYGYTF
CDR3 DNA: TGTGCCAGCAGCCGAGGGGCGACAGGGCCAAACTATGGCTACACCTTC

D gene: TRBD1
V gene: TRBV11-2
clone size: NA
J gene: TRBJ1-6
CDR3 protein: CASSLRGQGASNSPLHF
CDR3 DNA: TGTGCCAGCAGCTTAAGGGGACAGGGGGCGAGTAATTCACCCCTCCACTTT

D gene: TRBD1
V gene: TRBV4-3
clone size: once
J gene: TRBJ1-3
CDR3 protein: CASSQERNRGFGNTIYF
CDR3 DNA: TGCGCCAGCAGCCAAGAGAGGAACAGGGGCTTTGGAAACACCATATATTTT

D gene: NA
V gene: TRBV29-1
clone size: NA
J gene: TRBJ1-1
CDR3 protein: CSVERKNTEAFF
CDR3 DNA: TGCAGCGTTGAGAGGAAAAACACTGAAGCTTTCTTT

D gene: TRBD2
V gene: TRBV11-2
clone size: few
J gene: TRBJ2-2
CDR3 protein: CASSWGLAGTGELFF
CDR3 DNA: TGTGCCAGCAGCTGGGGACTAGCGGGGACCGGGGAGCTGTTTTTT

D gene: TRBD2
V gene: TRBV5-4
clone size: NA
J gene: TRBJ2-7
CDR3 protein: CASSLGGRTSYEQYF
CDR3 DNA: TGTGCCAGCAGCTTGGGCGGGAGGACCTCCTACGAGCAGTACTTC

D gene: TRBD2
V gene: TRBV10-3
clone size: NA
J gene: TRBJ2-1
CDR3 protein: CAISPTSGSLGNEQFF
CDR3 DNA: TGTGCCATCAGCCCGACTAGCGGGAGTCTCGGCAATGAGCAGTTCTTC

D gene: NA
V gene: TRBV18
clone size: NA
J gene: TRBJ1-2
CDR3 protein: CASSPPLTQGKGGYTF
CDR3 DNA: TGTGCCAGCTCACCACCCCTAACACAGGGTAAAGGTGGCTACACCTTC

D gene: NA
V gene: TRBV7-9
clone size: NA
J gene: TRBJ2-1
CDR3 protein: CASSFTRSYDEQFF
CDR3 DNA: TGTGCCAGCAGCTTTACGCGATCTTATGATGAGCAGTTCTTC

D gene: NA
V gene: TRBV2
clone size: NA
J gene: TRBJ2-5
CDR3 protein: CASSDRAQETQYF
CDR3 DNA: TGTGCCAGCAGTGACAGGGCTCAAGAGACCCAGTACTTC

D gene: NA
V gene: TRBV28
clone size: NA
J gene: TRBJ1-2
CDR3 protein: CASSSTGLLYGYTF
CDR3 DNA: TGTGCCAGCAGCTCTACGGGACTGCTCTATGGCTACACCTTC

D gene: NA
V gene: TRBV10-3
clone size: once
J gene: TRBJ1-4
CDR3 protein: CAIGTGTTNEKLFF
CDR3 DNA: TGTGCCATCGGTACAGGGACAACTAATGAAAAACTGTTTTTT

D gene: NA
V gene: TRBV6-5
clone size: NA
J gene: TRBJ1-4
CDR3 protein: CASRAAGATNEKLFF
CDR3 DNA: TGTGCCAGCAGAGCCGCAGGCGCAACTAATGAAAAACTGTTTTTT

D gene: NA
V gene: TRBV10-3
clone size: NA
J gene: TRBJ1-1
CDR3 protein: CAISEARLSRDTEAFF
CDR3 DNA: TGTGCCATCAGTGAGGCACGACTCTCTCGGGACACTGAAGCTTTCTTT

D gene: NA
V gene: TRBV5-1
clone size: NA
J gene: TRBJ2-2
CDR3 protein: CASSLGLAHTGELFF
CDR3 DNA: TGCGCCAGCAGCTTGGGTCTAGCCCACACCGGGGAGCTGTTTTTT

D gene: TRBD1
V gene: TRBV6-5
clone size: NA
J gene: TRBJ2-2
CDR3 protein: CASSYAGTGARGELFF
CDR3 DNA: TGTGCCAGCAGTTACGCCGGGACAGGGGCGAGAGGGGAGCTGTTTTTT

D gene: TRBD1
V gene: TRBV2
clone size: NA
J gene: TRBJ1-1
CDR3 protein: CASGDRGDTWAFF
CDR3 DNA: TGTGCCAGCGGAGACAGGGGAGACACTTGGGCTTTCTTT

D gene: TRBD1
V gene: TRBV27
clone size: NA
J gene: TRBJ1-1
CDR3 protein: CASIPSRRQGGNTEAFF
CDR3 DNA: TGTGCCAGCATACCCTCGAGGAGACAGGGAGGAAACACTGAAGCTTTCTTT

D gene: NA
V gene: TRBV10-3
clone size: NA
J gene: TRBJ1-3
CDR3 protein: CAISEIREKATIYF
CDR3 DNA: TGTGCCATCAGTGAGATCAGGGAAAAAGCCACCATATATTTT

D gene: NA
V gene: TRBV15
clone size: NA
J gene: TRBJ1-5
CDR3 protein: CATSPRGGNQPQHF
CDR3 DNA: TGTGCCACCAGCCCGAGAGGAGGAAATCAGCCCCAGCATTTT